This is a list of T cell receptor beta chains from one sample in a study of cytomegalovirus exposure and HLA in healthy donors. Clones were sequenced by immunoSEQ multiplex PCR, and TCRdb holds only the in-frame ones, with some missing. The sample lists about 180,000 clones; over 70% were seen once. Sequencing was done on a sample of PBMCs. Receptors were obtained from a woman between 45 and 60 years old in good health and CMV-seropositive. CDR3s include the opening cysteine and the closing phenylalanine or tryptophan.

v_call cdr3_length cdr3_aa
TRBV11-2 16 CASSSPSGQGAYEQYF
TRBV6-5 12 CASSYSGGLAFF
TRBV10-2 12 CASNGLAGGQFF
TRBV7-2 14 CASSYRVGTGELFF
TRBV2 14 CASGPGRNTGELFF
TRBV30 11 CAWQVWDEQFF
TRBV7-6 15 CASSLAGGSVGELFF
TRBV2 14 CASSPLGVGETQYF
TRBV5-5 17 CASSYGLAGGYYNEQFF
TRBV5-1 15 CASSASGTGRYEQYF
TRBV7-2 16 CASSSRWTGLNYGYTF
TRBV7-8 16 CASSFGWTGGNTEAFF
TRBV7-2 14 CASSPASGLNEQFF
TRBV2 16 CASSEQGGEPYNEQFF
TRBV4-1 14 CASSPRDRDEKLFF
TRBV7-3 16 CASSPSPAGNTGELFF
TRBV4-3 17 CASSQHPDSLTGNTIYF
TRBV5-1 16 CASSWQQGGAKNSQYF
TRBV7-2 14 CASSHTPAGYGYTF
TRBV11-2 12 CASSFRGETQYF
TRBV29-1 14 CSGGGGGAGETQYF
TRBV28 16 CASSYASGHYTDTQYF
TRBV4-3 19 CASSQDLAREGRSTGELFF
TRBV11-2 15 CASSREQGADTEAFF
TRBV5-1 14 CASSLDGSADTQYF
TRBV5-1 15 CASSPGTGSTDTQYF
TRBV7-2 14 CASSLGGGNTEAFF
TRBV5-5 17 CASSFTPPWTGSYGYTF
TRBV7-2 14 CASSLAGTTDTQYF
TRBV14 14 CASSQDRIAGEQYF
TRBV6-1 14 CASTRSGAYNEQFF
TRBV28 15 CASSLGGVSNQPQHF
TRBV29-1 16 CSVGGGGQWGLYGYTF
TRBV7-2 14 CASSSGGGWTEAFF
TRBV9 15 CASSGTGGHTGELFF
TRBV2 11 CASQEATEAFF